Below are 29 T cell receptor beta chains sequenced from a single sample in a study of blood T cell repertoires in COVID-19. The data were produced by immunoSEQ multiplex PCR, yet TCRdb's version contains in-frame clones alone and is incomplete. The sample carries more than 200,000 clones, roughly 84% recorded once. The sequencing sample was made of peripheral blood. The receptors were sampled from a man aged 55 to 70 with acute or convalescent COVID-19.

The chain links TRBV6-6 to TRBJ1-2, with 7 bases that match TRBD1. The CDR3 length is 13 residues. J gave up 6 bases and V 7 bases, and 8 bases lay outside the gene matches. Germline CDR1 and CDR2: MNHNY and SVGAGI (reference sequence). CDR3: CASNTGVEDGYTF. The CDR3 DNA sequence: TGTGCCAGCAACACAGGGGTAGAGGATGGCTACACCTTC.

V gene TRBV5-4 combines with J gene TRBJ2-7, with D possibly TRBD2 on 6 matching bases. Germline V gives CDR1 SGHNT, CDR2 YYREEE (reference sequence). With 0 bases removed from V and 3 bases from J, the gap between germline ends came to 16 bases. The CDR3 extends over 16 amino acids. CDR3 amino acids: CASSLEGYGGIYEQYF. The CDR3 nucleotides are TGTGCCAGCAGCTTGGAGGGGTATGGCGGGATCTACGAGCAGTACTTC.

The chain uses TRBV2 and TRBJ2-2; TRBD1 is a possible D gene (5 bases). Germline V gene lookup returns CDR1 SNHLY and CDR2 FYNNEI. CDR3 length: 14 amino acids. V shed 6 bases and J shed 2 bases, with 10 bases lying between them. In nucleotides, the CDR3 is TGTGCCAGCAGCGACCAGGGAAACACCGGGGAGCTGTTTTTT. It translates to CASSDQGNTGELFF.

The V gene is TRBV11-3, the J gene TRBJ2-1; TRBD2 matches at 15 bases. The CDR3 has 15 residues. Unmatched junction bases numbered 6, after V lost 5 bases and J lost 10 bases. Germline V CDR1 and CDR2: SGHNT, YENEEA. DNA for the CDR3: TGTGCCAGCAGCCTATTAGGACTAGCGGGGGGGGAGCAGTTCTTC. Protein product: CASSLLGLAGGEQFF.

This rearrangement joins TRBV27 to TRBJ2-3; no clear D gene. This CDR3 has 11 amino acids. Trimming left V 7 bases short and J 6 bases short, with 8 bases between. Germline V lookup: CDR1 MNHEY, CDR2 SMNVEV (reference sequence). CDR3 protein: CASIQWDTQYF. The CDR3 DNA reads as TGTGCCAGCATACAGTGGGATACGCAGTATTTT.

This clone showed up just once. The rearrangement links TRBV3-1 (or the pseudogene TRBV3-2) to TRBJ2-2, with TRBD1 matching 7 bases. This CDR3 spans 16 amino acids. With 3 bases clipped from V and 6 bases from J, the junction kept 10 bases outside the gene matches. CDR1 and CDR2 from the germline V gene are LGHDT and YNNKEL (reference sequence). The chain's CDR3 is CASSHEGATKSGELFF. In DNA form, the CDR3 reads TGTGCCAGCAGCCATGAGGGGGCCACGAAATCCGGGGAGCTGTTTTTT.

The chain links TRBV7-9 to TRBJ2-3; 9 bases fit TRBD2. The CDR3 has 15 amino acids. CDR1 and CDR2 from the germline V gene are SEHNR and FQNEAQ (reference sequence). The V segment lost 5 bases and the J segment 6 bases; nucleotides outside the gene matches: 9. The CDR3: CASSPTSGRRDTQYF. CDR3 nucleotide sequence: TGTGCCAGCAGCCCCACTAGCGGGCGGCGCGATACGCAGTATTTT. Drawing the rest from reference TRBV7-9 and TRBJ2-3, the complete variable domain is DTGVSQNPRHKITKRGQNVTFRCDPISEHNRLYWYRQTLGQGPEFLTYFQNEAQLEKSRLLSDRFSAERPKGSFSTLEIQRTEQGDSAMYLCASSPTSGRRDTQYFGPGTRLTVL.

The V gene is TRBV6-1, the J gene TRBJ2-5; 10 bases are shared with TRBD1. The CDR3 covers 17 residues. In germline, CDR1 is MNHNS, CDR2 SASEGT. With 0 bases clipped from V and 5 bases from J, the junction kept 9 bases outside the gene matches. CDR3 protein: CASSEAQGQGWAETQYF. The CDR3, as DNA: TGTGCCAGCAGTGAAGCGCAGGGACAGGGGTGGGCGGAGACCCAGTACTTC.

The chain carries TRBV6-2 or TRBV6-3 and TRBJ2-1, with a tentative D call TRBD2 (5 bases). Trimming took off 1 base at V and 5 bases at J, with 12 bases between the two ends. The CDR3 length is 15 residues. CDR1 MNHEY and CDR2 SVGEGT come from the germline V gene. DNA for the CDR3: TGTGCCAGCAGTTACTGGGCTAGCACAAACAATGAGCAGTTCTTC. Residues: CASSYWASTNNEQFF.

This clone was counted between two and nine times. The J gene is TRBJ2-1, the V gene TRBV3-1 (or the pseudogene TRBV3-2); D is perhaps TRBD1 (5 bases). Trimming removed 4 bases at V and 10 bases at J, with 14 bases between. Germline CDR1 is LGHDT and CDR2 is YNNKEL (reference sequence). The CDR3 consists of 13 residues. The CDR3 DNA reads TGTGCCAGCAGCCCAACGCCGAGACAGGAGCAGTTCTTC. It encodes CASSPTPRQEQFF.

The rearrangement uses TRBV19 and TRBJ1-6; perhaps TRBD1 as D (6 bases). Trimming took 5 bases from V and 8 from J, leaving 22 bases between them. Germline CDR1 is LNHDA and CDR2 is SQIVND (reference sequence). The CDR3 spans 17 residues. DNA for the CDR3: TGTGCCAGTAGTTTCGATACAGGGAAGTTTAGGCATTCACCCCTCCACTTT. Residues: CASSFDTGKFRHSPLHF.

This chain joins TRBV28 and TRBJ1-2; 7 nucleotides agree with TRBD1. The CDR3 covers 13 residues. After removal of 5 bases from V and 8 bases from J, the junction contained 8 bases not matched to a gene. The germline gives CDR1 MDHEN, CDR2 SYDVKM. CDR3 in amino acids: CASSLTGTRGYTF. The CDR3 DNA reads TGTGCCAGCAGTCTGACAGGGACAAGGGGCTACACCTTC.

CDR3 protein: CAWSVVGGREAFF. The CDR3 DNA follows: TGTGCCTGGAGTGTGGTGGGAGGCCGTGAAGCTTTCTTT. The chain has TRBV30 and TRBJ1-1; D is uncertain. V gave up 0 bases and J gave up 7 bases, with 12 bases separating them. CDR1 GTSNPN and CDR2 SVGIG come from the germline V gene (reference sequence). CDR3 size: 13 residues.

The rearrangement links TRBV4-3 to TRBJ2-7; 8 nucleotides align to TRBD2. Per germline, CDR1 LGHNA and CDR2 YSLEER. V lost 4 bases, J lost 3 bases, and 8 bases stayed unmatched. The CDR3 has 15 amino acids. For the CDR3, the DNA is TGCGCCAGCAGCCGGGTAGCGGGACCCTACTACGAGCAGTACTTC. This codes for CASSRVAGPYYEQYF.

This clone was found a few times. This chain links TRBV5-6 with TRBJ2-7, with 11 bases aligning to TRBD2. The CDR3 is made up of 15 amino acids. Looked up from germline, CDR1 is SGHDT and CDR2 is YYEEEE. The V gene end was trimmed by 6 bases and the J gene end by 3 bases; junction bases not matched to a gene: 8. The chain's CDR3 is CASTWGGTSGYEQYF. In DNA form, the CDR3 reads TGTGCCAGCACCTGGGGGGGGACTAGCGGCTACGAGCAGTACTTC.

V usage is TRBV9 and J usage is TRBJ2-2, with TRBD2 matching 9 bases. Looked up from germline, CDR1 is SGDLS and CDR2 is YYNGEE. This CDR3 contains 16 residues. The V gene end was trimmed by 4 bases and the J gene end by 4 bases; junction bases not matched to a gene: 8. The CDR3 sequence is CASSPRGGASTGELFF. CDR3 DNA sequence: TGTGCCAGCAGCCCCCGCGGGGGGGCAAGCACCGGGGAGCTGTTTTTT. The full variable domain, completed using reference TRBV9 and TRBJ2-2, is DSGVTQTPKHLITATGQRVTLRCSPRSGDLSVYWYQQSLDQGLQFLIQYYNGEERAKGNILERFSAQQFPDLHSELNLSSLELGDSALYFCASSPRGGASTGELFFGEGSRLTVL.

This sequence joins TRBV10-1 and TRBJ2-1; TRBD2 agrees at 11 bases. V lost 3 bases and J lost 7; bases outside the gene matches: 5. CDR3 size: 15 residues. Germline V CDR1 and CDR2: WNHNN, SYGVQD (reference sequence). The CDR3 is CASSDSGGARNEQFF. CDR3 bases: TGCGCCAGCAGTGATAGCGGGGGGGCCCGGAATGAGCAGTTCTTC.

The chain joins TRBV2 to TRBJ1-3; the match to TRBD1 covers 10 bases. The germline V gene encodes CDR1 SNHLY and CDR2 FYNNEI. The CDR3 has 15 amino acids. With V trimmed by 6 bases and J by 6 bases, 8 bases remained unmatched. The CDR3 region has the DNA TGTGCCAGCAGGGGCGGGACAGGGGAGGCAAACACCATATATTTT. As protein: CASRGGTGEANTIYF.

V and J are TRBV11-2 and TRBJ1-1; 7 bases align to TRBD1. The CDR3 is made up of 15 amino acids. Unmatched junction bases numbered 10, after V lost 7 bases and J lost 2 bases. Looked up from germline, CDR1 is SGHAT and CDR2 is FQNNGV. The CDR3 loop is CASIGTERFNTEAFF. The CDR3 DNA reads as TGTGCCAGCATCGGGACAGAACGATTTAACACTGAAGCTTTCTTT.

The chain carries TRBV5-1 and TRBJ1-3; 8 nucleotides match TRBD1. V dropped 5 bases and J dropped 2; count of bases not matched to a gene: 3. This CDR3 contains 14 residues. Germline V lookup: CDR1 SGHRS, CDR2 YFSETQ. The CDR3 DNA sequence: TGCGCCAGCAGTCAGGGGGCCCCTGGAAACACCATATATTTT. Its translation is CASSQGAPGNTIYF.

The chain is built from TRBV9 and TRBJ1-1; 7 bases are a match to TRBD1. The length of the CDR3 is 18 residues. The germline gives CDR1 SGDLS, CDR2 YYNGEE. Losses at the gene ends were 0 bases for V and 4 bases for J; bases not matched to a gene: 15. The CDR3 sequence is CASSVVPGSDRRGTEAFF. CDR3 nucleotides: TGTGCCAGCAGCGTAGTCCCCGGTTCGGACAGGAGAGGCACTGAAGCTTTCTTT.

Here the CDR3 DNA reads TGTGCCAGCACCGGGAGGATCTACGAGCAGTACTTC. It translates to CASTGRIYEQYF. The J gene is TRBJ2-7, the V gene TRBV2; 7 bases map to TRBD2. Trimming took 7 bases from V and 3 from J; bases not matched to a gene: 3. This CDR3 is built from 12 residues. Germline V gene data show CDR1 as SNHLY and CDR2 as FYNNEI.

In the case of this clone: Other DNA variants within this sample encode the same CDR3. The chain is built from TRBV5-1 and TRBJ1-1; 8 positions agree with TRBD1. The CDR3 runs to 15 residues. The junction had 5 bases not matched to a gene; V was cut back by 0 bases and J by 4 bases. CDR1 and CDR2 (germline): SGHRS, YFSETQ. The CDR3 spells CASSLGTGGGTEAFF. The CDR3 coding sequence is TGCGCCAGCAGCTTGGGTACAGGGGGAGGCACTGAAGCTTTCTTT.

The chain is built from TRBV10-3 and TRBJ2-3; the match to TRBD2 covers 11 bases. The V gene's germline CDR1 is ENHRY and CDR2 SYGVKD. The CDR3 totals 16 residues. Unmatched junction bases numbered 6, after V lost 4 bases and J lost 3 bases. This CDR3 reads CAISGGTSGITDTQYF. The CDR3 DNA is TGTGCCATCAGTGGGGGGACTAGCGGAATAACAGATACGCAGTATTTT.

This clone was recorded once. CDR3: CASSPGGPYQETQYF. CDR3 sequence (DNA): TGCGCCAGCAGTCCAGGGGGCCCGTACCAAGAGACCCAGTACTTC. The chain links TRBV5-1 to TRBJ2-5; 8 nucleotides agree with TRBD1. Germline assignment: CDR1 SGHRS and CDR2 YFSETQ. V was clipped by 5 bases and J by 0 bases; unmatched bases: 6. This CDR3 contains 15 residues.

The chain couples TRBV7-8 to TRBJ1-1, with TRBD1 as a possible D gene (5 bases). The germline V gene has CDR1 SGHVS and CDR2 FQNEAQ. CDR3 length: 16 residues. V lost 1 base to trimming and J lost 1 base, with 13 bases between them. CDR3: CASSLGRGGWNTEAFF. In DNA form, the CDR3 reads TGTGCCAGCAGCTTAGGAAGGGGAGGCTGGAACACTGAAGCTTTCTTT. Full variable domain (outside the CDR3, taken from reference TRBV7-8 and TRBJ1-1): GAGVSQSPRYKVAKRGQDVALRCDPISGHVSLFWYQQALGQGPEFLTYFQNEAQLDKSGLPSDRFFAERPEGSVSTLKIQRTQQEDSAVYLCASSLGRGGWNTEAFFGQGTRLTVV.

The sample holds one count of this clone. The chain is built from TRBV6-5 and TRBJ1-3, with unresolved D. Looked up from germline, CDR1 is MNHEY and CDR2 is SVGAGI. The CDR3 spans 13 residues. The ends were cut back, 6 bases at V and 1 base at J, with 7 bases in the middle. The CDR3 loop is CASRPGSGNTIYF. CDR3 sequence (DNA): TGTGCCAGCAGACCAGGATCTGGAAACACCATATATTTT.

V and J are TRBV19 and TRBJ2-7; TRBD1 matches at 10 bases. This CDR3 has 13 amino acids. Looked up from germline, CDR1 is LNHDA and CDR2 is SQIVND (reference sequence). Germline trimming cut 9 bases from V and 1 base from J; bases unmatched to any gene: 3. CDR3 region: CASRQGASYEQYF. CDR3 DNA: TGTGCCAGCAGACAGGGGGCGTCCTACGAGCAGTACTTC.

The rearrangement uses TRBV9 and TRBJ2-7, with 9 positions matching TRBD2. Trimming removed 3 bases from V and 3 bases from J; junction bases left unmatched: 13. In germline, CDR1 is SGDLS, CDR2 YYNGEE. The CDR3 totals 17 residues. Here the CDR3 DNA reads TGTGCCAGCAGCGAGAGGGATTGGCGGGAGGGACGCTACGAGCAGTACTTC. It encodes CASSERDWREGRYEQYF.